One and the same sample provided the 31 T cell receptor beta chains below, sequenced in a study of T cells in Graves' hyperthyroidism and ophthalmopathy. Amplification of TCR beta CDR3 regions was performed using RNA transcripts as template. The HTBI primer set served for first-round RT-PCR of the TCR CDR3. TCRdb independently ran MiXCR on the multiplex PCR reads; one entry per CDR3 protein. The data show approximately 600,000 distinct CDR3 sequences, less than 25% seen once. Sequencing input: blood. The receptors shown here come from a man under 40 with Graves' ophthalmopathy.

This clonotype showed up just a few times. The chain combines TRBV19 with TRBJ1-1; maybe TRBD1 (6 bases). V was trimmed by 3 bases and J by 1 base, leaving 12 bases between them. The length of the CDR3 is 15 residues. Per the germline V gene, CDR1 is LNHDA and CDR2 is SQIVND (reference sequence). The CDR3 here is CASSMRGSRNTEAFF. The CDR3 coding sequence is TGTGCCAGTAGTATGAGGGGGTCAAGGAACACTGAAGCTTTCTTT. Full variable domain (missing parts from reference TRBV19 and TRBJ1-1): DGGITQSPKYLFRKEGQNVTLSCEQNLNHDAMYWYRQDPGQGLRLIYYSQIVNDFQKGDIAEGYSVSREKKESFPLTVTSAQKNPTAFYLCASSMRGSRNTEAFFGQGTRLTVV.

The rearrangement links TRBV7-8 to TRBJ2-1; TRBD2 aligns across 13 bases. Trimming cost V 4 bases and J 6 bases; bases outside gene matches: 9. The length of the CDR3 is 17 residues. CDR1 is SGHVS and CDR2 is FQNEAQ in the germline V gene. CDR3 bases: TGTGCCAGCAGCTCGCCTAGGACTAGCGGGAGACCCAATGAGCAGTTCTTC. Amino acid sequence: CASSSPRTSGRPNEQFF.

Ten or more counts support this clonotype. The V and J genes are TRBV2 and TRBJ2-7, with 11 bases fitting TRBD2. The germline V gene has CDR1 SNHLY and CDR2 FYNNEI. The CDR3 runs to 15 residues. Losses at the gene ends were 6 bases for V and 7 bases for J; bases not matched to a gene: 11. CDR3 sequence (DNA): TGTGCCAGCAGAACCACGTCGGGACTAGCGGAGGAGCAGTACTTC. Protein product: CASRTTSGLAEEQYF.

The V call is TRBV7-9, the J call TRBJ2-7; TRBD2 might be the D (6 bases). This CDR3 has 12 amino acids. Trimming took off 5 bases at V and 6 bases at J, with 11 bases between the two ends. Germline V gives CDR1 SEHNR, CDR2 FQNEAQ (reference sequence). The CDR3 here is CASSTLGSEQYF. The CDR3 DNA follows: TGTGCCAGCAGCACACTCGGGAGCGAGCAGTACTTC.

This clonotype was detected a few times. The chain uses TRBV7-2 and TRBJ2-2; tentatively, D is TRBD1 or TRBD2 (5 bases each). CDR3 length: 16 residues. V lost 0 bases and J lost 4, with 12 bases in between. Germline lookup yields CDR1 SGHTA and CDR2 FQGNSA. CDR3 coding DNA: TGTGCCAGCAGCTTAGCCACAGGACTCATCACCGGGGAGCTGTTTTTT. Encoded protein: CASSLATGLITGELFF.

V and J are TRBV27 and TRBJ2-1; D gene unclear. CDR3 length: 15 residues. Germline-derived CDR1 and CDR2 are MNHEY and SMNVEV (reference sequence). Trimming shortened V by 4 bases and J by 9 bases, and 19 bases separated the two germline ends. The CDR3 DNA follows: TGTGCCAGCAGTTCATCTAGATTAGATGGAGTTGAGCAGTTCTTC. The encoded protein is CASSSSRLDGVEQFF.

There are a few counts of this clonotype. The rearrangement uses TRBV5-1 and TRBJ2-7; no firm D call. The germline V gene encodes CDR1 SGHRS and CDR2 YFSETQ. The CDR3 sequence is 13 residues long. V shed 5 bases and J shed 7 bases, with 16 bases lying between them. CDR3 in DNA: TGCGCCAGCAGTCCGGTAGCCTTGGGGGAGCAGTACTTC. Protein product: CASSPVALGEQYF.

This clonotype showed up just a few times. V and J are TRBV4-1 and TRBJ2-2, with 11 bases matching TRBD2. Germline V CDR1 and CDR2: MGHRA, YSYEKL. Trimming cost V 4 bases and J 2 bases; bases outside gene matches: 6. This CDR3 comprises 17 residues. The DNA of the CDR3 is TGCGCCAGCAGCCTACCAGGGACTAGCGGCAACACCGGGGAGCTGTTTTTT. Amino acids: CASSLPGTSGNTGELFF.

This clonotype was recorded only once. Just one base apart from a much larger clone, this may be a read error. The rearrangement uses TRBV7-2 and TRBJ2-7; TRBD2 might be the D (6 bases). This CDR3 spans 14 amino acids. The germline CDR1 and CDR2 sequences are SGHTA and FQGNSA. With 0 bases removed from V and 7 bases from J, the gap between germline ends came to 13 bases. As DNA, the CDR3 is TGTGCCAGCAGCTTAGCGGGAGGCTCGAGGGAGCAGTACTTC. This sequence encodes CASSLAGGSREQYF.

At least ten counts were recorded for this clonotype. The gene calls are TRBV7-9 and TRBJ1-2; TRBD1 aligns across 11 bases. Per germline, CDR1 SEHNR and CDR2 FQNEAQ (reference sequence). CDR3 length: 14 residues. The V and J ends lost 6 bases and 5 bases, in that order; junction bases with no gene match: 5. CDR3 loop: CASSSGTGGYGYTF. CDR3 nucleotide sequence: TGTGCCAGCAGTTCCGGGACAGGGGGATATGGCTACACCTTC.

The chain combines TRBV4-3 with TRBJ2-7, with D perhaps matching TRBD2 (6 bases). Trimming stripped 0 bases from V and 7 bases from J, with 13 bases between. The CDR3 runs 14 residues. CDR1 is LGHNA and CDR2 is YSLEER in the germline V gene. CDR3 nucleotides: TGCGCCAGCAGCCAAGATACGGGAGCTGGTGAGCAGTACTTC. Translation gives CASSQDTGAGEQYF.

This clonotype was counted at least ten times. The chain joins TRBV7-9 to TRBJ2-7; D is possibly TRBD1 or TRBD2 (5 bases each). CDR1 is SEHNR and CDR2 is FQNEAQ in the germline V gene (reference sequence). CDR3 length: 15 amino acids. V was pared by 1 base and J by 3 bases, with 13 bases between. The CDR3 DNA reads as TGTGCCAGCAGCTTAGTTGGGGGTTCCGTCTACGAGCAGTACTTC. It specifies CASSLVGGSVYEQYF.

V is TRBV6-1 and J is TRBJ1-5; D unresolved. The germline CDR1 and CDR2 sequences are MNHNS and SASEGT. The CDR3 sequence is 14 residues long. V lost 6 bases and J lost 7, with 16 bases in between. The CDR3 region has the DNA TGTGCCAGCAGCCAAGGACTGGGTGTGCAGCCCCAGCATTTT. Its translation is CASSQGLGVQPQHF.

Concerning this clonotype: A single base separates this from a much larger clone, so it may be a read error. This sequence joins TRBV2 and TRBJ2-2; 7 bases line up with TRBD2. Germline CDR1 reads SNHLY; CDR2 reads FYNNEI. CDR3 length: 15 residues. CDR3: CAGSEGIGRTGELFF. CDR3 in DNA: TGTGCCGGCAGTGAAGGCATCGGGAGGACCGGGGAGCTGTTTTTT.

The gene calls are TRBV12-5 and TRBJ2-2, with TRBD2 matching 12 bases. V trimming: 6 bases; J trimming: 5 bases; junction bases outside the gene matches: 4. Germline-derived CDR1 and CDR2 are LGHNT and FRNRAP. The CDR3 extends over 15 amino acids. The CDR3 nucleotides read TGTGCTAGTGGCCTAGCGGGAGGGGGGACCGGGGAGCTGTTTTTT. It is translated as CASGLAGGGTGELFF.

The chain links TRBV29-1 to TRBJ2-1; 8 positions match TRBD1. The CDR3 has 17 residues. Germline V CDR1 and CDR2: SQVTM, ANQGSEA. The CDR3 DNA sequence: TGCAGAAAAGCAGGGGGCTTCACGGGAGCCGTTTACAATGAGCAGTTCTTC. Its translation is CRKAGGFTGAVYNEQFF.

The chain couples TRBV9 to TRBJ2-7, with D perhaps assigned TRBD1 or TRBD2 (5 bases each). The CDR3 is made up of 15 amino acids. CDR1 and CDR2 (germline): SGDLS, YYNGEE. V dropped 0 bases and J dropped 0 bases, with 10 bases sitting between them. The CDR3 coding sequence is TGTGCCAGCAGCGTAGGGGGGACGGCCTCCTACGAGCAGTACTTC. This translates into CASSVGGTASYEQYF.

The chain is built from TRBV6-1 and TRBJ2-7; a possible D gene is TRBD1 (6 bases). The CDR3 is 13 amino acids. Deletions cut 5 bases from V and 5 bases from J, with 13 bases between. Germline CDR1 is MNHNS and CDR2 is SASEGT. The DNA for the CDR3 is TGTGCCAGCAGTCACCAGGGGTCTAACGAGCAGTACTTC. This translates into CASSHQGSNEQYF.

The chain links TRBV6-1 to TRBJ1-6; the match to TRBD1 covers 7 bases. The junction had 12 bases not matched to a gene; V was cut back by 6 bases and J by 7 bases. The germline CDR1 and CDR2 sequences are MNHNS and SASEGT. The CDR3 runs 16 residues. The CDR3 region has the DNA TGTGCCAGCAGGGCGACTCGGGGACAGAGAAATTCACCCCTCCACTTT. This translates into CASRATRGQRNSPLHF.

The CDR3 DNA follows: TGTGCCAGCAGCTTAGAGGGAGTAGAGGATGAGCAGTTCTTC. Translation gives CASSLEGVEDEQFF. The V and J genes are TRBV13 and TRBJ2-1, with D perhaps TRBD2 (5 bases). The CDR3 length is 14 residues. In germline, CDR1 is PRHDT, CDR2 FYEKMQ (reference sequence). The V gene lost 1 base and the J gene lost 8 bases, with 12 bases spanning the gap.

This clonotype occurred a few times. CDR3 in amino acids: CASRDRDWNIQYF. In DNA, the CDR3 is TGCGCCAGCAGGGACCGGGACTGGAACATTCAGTACTTC. The chain couples TRBV5-1 to TRBJ2-4; possible D gene TRBD2, 6 bases. The CDR3 spans 13 residues. The germline V gene encodes CDR1 SGHRS and CDR2 YFSETQ. The germline V and J ends were trimmed by 5 bases and 7 bases, with 13 bases remaining between them.

This clonotype was seen a handful of times. This chain links TRBV5-5 with TRBJ2-5; D is undetermined. V shed 3 bases and J shed 7 bases, with 13 bases lying between them. The length of the CDR3 is 13 residues. Germline V gives CDR1 SGHKS, CDR2 YYEKEE (reference sequence). CDR3 region: CASSSTGVGTQYF. Written as DNA, the CDR3 is TGTGCCAGCAGCTCGACCGGCGTGGGGACCCAGTACTTC.

This CDR3 is CASSQIPETYGYTF. The CDR3, as DNA: TGTGCCAGCAGCCAAATACCGGAAACCTATGGCTACACCTTC. The chain uses TRBV7-9 and TRBJ1-2; no definite D call. The germline V and J ends were trimmed by 5 bases and 4 bases, with 14 bases remaining between them. The germline V gene has CDR1 SEHNR and CDR2 FQNEAQ (reference sequence). The CDR3 extends over 14 amino acids.

This clonotype was observed a single time. V and J are TRBV4-2 and TRBJ1-1, with 8 bases identical to TRBD1. V was pared by 0 bases and J by 5 bases, with 5 bases of the junction left unmatched. The CDR3 length is 15 residues. Germline CDR1 and CDR2: LGHNA and YNFKEQ. The CDR3 coding sequence is TGTGCCAGCAGCCAAGAACCCCAGGGGGCGACTGAAGCTTTCTTT. Encoded protein: CASSQEPQGATEAFF.

The table lists this clonotype with many counts. The J gene is TRBJ1-4, the V gene TRBV27; no reliable D call. The CDR3 contains 14 residues. Germline CDR1 reads MNHEY; CDR2 reads SMNVEV (reference sequence). The V gene lost 6 bases and the J gene lost 5 bases, with 13 bases spanning the gap. The CDR3 spells CASRASGRNEKLFF. CDR3 DNA sequence: TGTGCCAGCAGAGCCTCGGGAAGGAATGAAAAACTGTTTTTT.

The rearrangement uses TRBV12-3 or TRBV12-4 and TRBJ1-1; D gene ambiguous. The ends were cut back, 4 bases at V and 6 bases at J, with 15 bases in the middle. CDR3 size: 14 residues. The CDR3 protein is CASSYREGLAEAFF. CDR3 nucleotide sequence: TGTGCCAGCAGTTATCGGGAGGGTCTGGCTGAAGCTTTCTTT.

V usage is TRBV4-1 and J usage is TRBJ2-7; no firm D call. The CDR3 covers 14 residues. In germline, CDR1 is MGHRA, CDR2 YSYEKL. The V gene lost 3 bases and the J gene lost 2 bases, with 11 bases spanning the gap. The CDR3 region is CASSQIGSTYEQYF. In DNA, the CDR3 is TGCGCCAGCAGCCAGATAGGTTCCACCTACGAGCAGTACTTC.

This chain uses TRBV10-3 with TRBJ1-2; perhaps TRBD1 as D (6 bases). This CDR3 region has 14 residues. Germline V gene lookup returns CDR1 ENHRY and CDR2 SYGVKD. Trimming took off 2 bases at V and 6 bases at J, with 13 bases between the two ends. The CDR3 sequence is CAISEPTGTHGYTF. As DNA, the CDR3 is TGTGCCATCAGTGAGCCAACAGGGACTCATGGCTACACCTTC.

This clonotype was seen repeatedly, ten times or more. J is TRBJ2-7 and V is TRBV7-9, with 7 bases lining up with TRBD2. The CDR3 extends over 14 amino acids. J lost 3 bases, V lost 5 bases, and 7 bases had no gene match. In germline, CDR1 is SEHNR, CDR2 FQNEAQ (reference sequence). The CDR3 DNA reads as TGTGCCAGCAGCCGTGCCGGGACTATCTACGAGCAGTACTTC. The encoded protein is CASSRAGTIYEQYF.

This clonotype was seen many times. The chain is built from TRBV20-1 and TRBJ2-7; 7 nucleotides match TRBD2. J lost 0 bases, V lost 0 bases, and 5 bases had no gene match. Germline V gene data show CDR1 as DFQATT and CDR2 as SNEGSKA (reference sequence). The CDR3 sequence is 15 residues long. CDR3 residues: CSARDRGTTSYEQYF. The DNA for the CDR3 is TGCAGTGCTAGAGATCGGGGGACTACCTCCTACGAGCAGTACTTC.

The rearrangement uses TRBV6-1 and TRBJ2-1; 8 positions match TRBD1. Germline values: CDR1 MNHNS, CDR2 SASEGT. V lost 5 bases and J lost 9; bases outside the gene matches: 9. The CDR3 extends over 14 amino acids. The CDR3 reads CASSRRTGSGEQFF. CDR3 bases: TGTGCCAGCAGTAGGAGGACAGGGAGCGGTGAGCAGTTCTTC.